Below are 18 T cell receptor beta chains sequenced from a single sample in a study of shared clonotypes between healthy human individuals. Clones were sequenced by immunoSEQ multiplex PCR, and TCRdb holds only the in-frame ones, with some missing. The sample lists about 2.5 million clones, 85% to 95% seen once, with approximately 0.4% in the top ten. The source material was naive CD4+ T cells from PBMCs. The subset denotes: CD45RA+ positively selected. These receptors all stem from a man younger than 35 in good health. Some clones in this sample may be carry-over from other donors' samples.

This clone showed up just a few times. The chain recombines TRBV29-1 with TRBJ1-1; D is undetermined. Trimming pared 7 bases from V and 2 bases from J, leaving 14 bases between. The CDR3 has 13 amino acids. Germline V gene sequence: CDR1 SQVTM, CDR2 ANQGSEA. The chain's CDR3 is CSANLGFNTEAFF. Here the CDR3 DNA reads TGCAGCGCAAACCTGGGTTTCAACACTGAAGCTTTCTTT. Combining the CDR3 with reference TRBV29-1 and TRBJ1-1 gives the whole variable domain SAVISQKPSRDICQRGTSLTIQCQVDSQVTMMFWYRQQPGQSLTLIATANQGSEATYESGFVIDKFPISRPNLTFSTLTVSNMSPEDSSIYLCSANLGFNTEAFFGQGTRLTVV.

This chain links TRBV7-7 with TRBJ2-3; 7 bases map to TRBD1. This CDR3 comprises 17 residues. Trimming removed 1 base from V and 2 bases from J; junction bases left unmatched: 9. Per germline, CDR1 SSHAT and CDR2 FNYEAQ (reference sequence). The DNA for the CDR3 is TGTGCCAGCAGCTTAGGCGTTGGGGGACAGAACACAGATACGCAGTATTTT. Amino acid sequence: CASSLGVGGQNTDTQYF.

In the case of this clone: This sample includes further DNA sequences coding for the same CDR3. The chain employs TRBV2 and TRBJ2-2, with D perhaps TRBD1 or TRBD2 (5 bases each). Trimming removed 6 bases from V and 4 bases from J, with 12 bases in between. The CDR3 runs to 14 residues. CDR1 SNHLY and CDR2 FYNNEI come from the germline V gene. CDR3 DNA sequence: TGTGCCAGCAGGGGTACTGGGGGCACCGGGGAGCTGTTTTTT. Protein sequence: CASRGTGGTGELFF.

The chain links TRBV6-5 to TRBJ2-4; 9 nucleotides align to TRBD2. Germline V gives CDR1 MNHEY, CDR2 SVGAGI. V dropped 7 bases and J dropped 11; count of bases not matched to a gene: 9. This CDR3 is built from 13 residues. The CDR3 DNA follows: TGTGCCAGCACTAGTCTGCGGGAGGGTTTTCAGTACTTC. It specifies CASTSLREGFQYF.

CDR3 in DNA: TGTGCCAGCAGTCCGAACAGGGGGCGCGGGGACACTGAAGCTTTCTTT. Translated, it gives CASSPNRGRGDTEAFF. The rearrangement links TRBV28 to TRBJ1-1, with 9 bases fitting TRBD1. This CDR3 has 16 residues. Germline V CDR1 and CDR2: MDHEN, SYDVKM. With 5 bases clipped from V and 3 bases from J, the junction kept 10 bases outside the gene matches.

The chain links TRBV28 to TRBJ1-2; TRBD1 matches 8 bases. This CDR3 comprises 16 residues. Germline trimming cut 3 bases from V and 2 bases from J; bases unmatched to any gene: 8. CDR1 and CDR2 (germline): MDHEN, SYDVKM. The CDR3 reads CASSFQGAPLNYGYTF. CDR3 DNA: TGTGCCAGCAGTTTTCAGGGGGCACCCTTGAACTATGGCTACACCTTC.

The chain is built from TRBV5-1 and TRBJ1-2, with TRBD1 matching over 8 bases. The CDR3 consists of 16 residues. Germline CDR1 and CDR2: SGHRS and YFSETQ. V was clipped by 3 bases and J by 8 bases; unmatched bases: 15. The CDR3 is CASSSKPDRAGTGYTF. CDR3 in DNA: TGCGCCAGCAGCTCAAAACCGGACAGGGCGGGTACGGGCTACACCTTC.

Points on this clone: Within the sample, other DNA sequences also encode this same CDR3. The CDR3 DNA follows: TGCGCCAGCAGCTTGTCTCCGGGGGCCGAAGAGACCCAGTACTTC. It yields the protein CASSLSPGAEETQYF. This chain joins TRBV5-1 and TRBJ2-5, with D perhaps matching TRBD1 or TRBD2 (6 bases each). The CDR3 consists of 15 residues. The V gene lost 1 base and the J gene lost 3 bases, with 13 bases spanning the gap. Germline CDR1 and CDR2: SGHRS and YFSETQ. The variable domain in full, with the rest retrieved from reference TRBV5-1 and TRBJ2-5, is KAGVTQTPRYLIKTRGQQVTLSCSPISGHRSVSWYQQTPGQGLQFLFEYFSETQRNKGNFPGRFSGRQFSNSRSEMNVSTLELGDSALYLCASSLSPGAEETQYFGPGTRLLVL.

The chain joins TRBV6-1 to TRBJ1-1; D remains ambiguous. Germline CDR1 MNHNS, CDR2 SASEGT. This CDR3 has 14 residues. Trimming took 6 bases from V and 2 from J, leaving 13 bases between them. CDR3 sequence: CASRIEQINTEAFF. In nucleotides, the CDR3 is TGTGCCAGCAGGATCGAACAAATCAACACTGAAGCTTTCTTT.

J is TRBJ2-5 and V is TRBV21-1. TRBV21-1 corresponds to a pseudogene. This CDR3 is built from 12 residues. CDR3 protein: CASRNGKETQYF. Here the CDR3 DNA reads TGTGCCAGCCGAAATGGGAAAGAGACCCAGTACTTC.

This clone was seen just once. The chain couples TRBV5-1 to TRBJ2-1; D gene ambiguous. V was trimmed by 0 bases and J by 6 bases, leaving 10 bases between them. The CDR3 is 14 residues long. Germline V gene data show CDR1 as SGHRS and CDR2 as YFSETQ. The CDR3 sequence: CASSLELASNEQFF. CDR3 in DNA: TGCGCCAGCAGCTTGGAACTCGCCTCCAATGAGCAGTTCTTC.

This sequence joins TRBV6-5 and TRBJ1-2; a possible D gene is TRBD1 (6 bases). V lost 7 bases to trimming and J lost 8 bases, with 14 bases between them. The CDR3 sequence is 12 residues long. CDR1 is MNHEY, CDR2 SVGAGI, per germline. The CDR3 bases are TGTGCCAGCATCCAGGGGCGAGGGGGCTACACCTTC. It encodes CASIQGRGGYTF.

The chain joins TRBV29-1 to TRBJ2-1; possibly TRBD2 for D (5 bases). Per germline, CDR1 SQVTM and CDR2 ANQGSEA. This CDR3 has 14 residues. Deletions cut 2 bases from V and 7 bases from J, with 15 bases between. CDR3 nucleotide sequence: TGCAGCGTTGAAAGGGTATACCGAGGGAATGAGCAGTTCTTC. Its protein is CSVERVYRGNEQFF.

Comments on this clone: In the same sample, other DNA sequences code for this CDR3. This chain links TRBV5-1 with TRBJ2-2; D is unresolved. Germline assignment: CDR1 SGHRS and CDR2 YFSETQ. The V end lost 0 bases, the J end lost 6 bases, and 3 bases lay between the germline ends. The CDR3 runs 12 residues. CDR3 coding DNA: TGCGCCAGCAGCTTGGTATCCGGGGAGCTGTTTTTT. Translating it yields CASSLVSGELFF. The full variable domain, with the rest looked up from reference TRBV5-1 and TRBJ2-2, is KAGVTQTPRYLIKTRGQQVTLSCSPISGHRSVSWYQQTPGQGLQFLFEYFSETQRNKGNFPGRFSGRQFSNSRSEMNVSTLELGDSALYLCASSLVSGELFFGEGSRLTVL.

The chain combines TRBV19 with TRBJ1-1, with TRBD1 identical over 9 bases. Germline V gene data show CDR1 as LNHDA and CDR2 as SQIVND (reference sequence). V gave up 3 bases and J gave up 10 bases; unmatched junction bases: 6. This CDR3 contains 13 residues. The CDR3 loop is CASSIGQGPGAFF. CDR3 nucleotide sequence: TGTGCCAGTAGTATCGGACAGGGGCCGGGAGCTTTCTTT.

V is TRBV19 and J is TRBJ1-1; D gene ambiguous. Per the germline V gene, CDR1 is LNHDA and CDR2 is SQIVND (reference sequence). The CDR3 sequence is 13 residues long. V was clipped by 8 bases and J by 8 bases, with 18 bases between them. CDR3 loop: CASEILGSPEAFF. The CDR3 region has the DNA TGTGCCAGTGAAATATTAGGGTCACCCGAAGCTTTCTTT.

Regarding this clone: Different DNA sequences within this sample yield the same CDR3. The chain employs TRBV5-1 and TRBJ2-1; either TRBD1 or TRBD2 may supply D (5 bases each). CDR3 length: 15 amino acids. Per germline, CDR1 SGHRS and CDR2 YFSETQ. Between the trimmed V and J ends, which lost 0 bases and 0 bases, there was a span of 7 bases. The CDR3 reads CASSLGGTSYNEQFF. The CDR3 DNA reads as TGCGCCAGCAGCTTGGGAGGGACCTCCTACAATGAGCAGTTCTTC. The variable domain in full, with the rest retrieved from reference TRBV5-1 and TRBJ2-1, is KAGVTQTPRYLIKTRGQQVTLSCSPISGHRSVSWYQQTPGQGLQFLFEYFSETQRNKGNFPGRFSGRQFSNSRSEMNVSTLELGDSALYLCASSLGGTSYNEQFFGPGTRLTVL.

The chain uses TRBV4-1 and TRBJ1-5, with D possibly being TRBD1 (5 bases). Germline values: CDR1 MGHRA, CDR2 YSYEKL. CDR3 length equals 16 residues. V dropped 3 bases and J dropped 3 bases, with 15 bases sitting between them. The CDR3 region has the DNA TGCGCCAGCAGCCATGGGGGGGACTGGAACAATCAGCCCCAGCATTTT. Residues: CASSHGGDWNNQPQHF.